This TCR beta chain was captured in a study of shared clonotypes between healthy human individuals. Whole-study results and caveats: Enrolling few donors narrowed the genetic and exposure-history diversity that was represented. Estimated clonotype richness was generally higher in naive than memory subsets. Clonotypes shared by all four sorted-subset donors had higher generation probabilities than non-shared clonotypes.

Looked up from germline, CDR1 is MDHEN and CDR2 is SYDVKM. The CDR3 has 15 amino acids. V dropped 5 bases and J dropped 9 bases, with 20 bases sitting between them. Notes on this clone: As yet, its antigen is unknown.

Original analysis: Junction-only sequences without quality scores came from ImmunoSEQ, so filtering differed. Data came from immunoSEQ multiplex PCR; TCRdb stores just in-frame clones and leaves some out. Clone size and the V and J calls come from that table; the DNA yielded D and trimming. The sample shows around 2.5 million clones, roughly 93% of them seen only once. Sample: naive CD4+ T cells from PBMCs. The sample's subset: CD45RA+ positively selected. The V call is TRBV28, the J call TRBJ1-5; D call uncertain. The clonotype was recovered from a man aged 18 to 30 in good health. Some clones in this sample may be carry-over from other donors' samples. CDR3 residues: CASSIAGSILWPQHF. In DNA form, the CDR3 reads TGTGCCAGCAGTATCGCCGGGAGCATATTATGGCCCCAGCATTTT. The whole variable domain, remainder taken from reference TRBV28 and TRBJ1-5, is DVKVTQSSRYLVKRTGEKVFLECVQDMDHENMFWYRQDPGLGLRLIYFSYDVKMKEKGDIPEGYSVSREKKERFSLILESASTNQTSMYLCASSIAGSILWPQHFGDGTRLSIL.